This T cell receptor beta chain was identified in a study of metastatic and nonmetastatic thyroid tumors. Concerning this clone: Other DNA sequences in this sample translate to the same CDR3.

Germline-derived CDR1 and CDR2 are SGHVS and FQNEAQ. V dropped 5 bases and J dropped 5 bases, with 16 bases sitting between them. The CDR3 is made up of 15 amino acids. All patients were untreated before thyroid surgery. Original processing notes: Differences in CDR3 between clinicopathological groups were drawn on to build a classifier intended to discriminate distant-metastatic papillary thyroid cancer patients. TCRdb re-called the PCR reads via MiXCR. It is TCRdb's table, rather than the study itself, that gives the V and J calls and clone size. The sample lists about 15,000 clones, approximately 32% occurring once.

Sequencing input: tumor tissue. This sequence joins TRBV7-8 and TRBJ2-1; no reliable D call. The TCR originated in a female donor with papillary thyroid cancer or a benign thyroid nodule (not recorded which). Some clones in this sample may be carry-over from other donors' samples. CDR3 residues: CASSERPAPNNEQFF. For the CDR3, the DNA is TGTGCCAGCAGCGAAAGGCCAGCTCCCAACAATGAGCAGTTCTTC.